The 20 T cell receptor beta chains listed next were all sequenced from one sample in a study of cytotoxic CD8 clonotypes in ibrutinib-treated CLL. Generated by immunoSEQ multiplex PCR, the TCRdb table keeps only in-frame clones and is missing some. The sample has about 24,000 clones, approximately 71% seen once; the top ten hold around 44%. The sequencing here drew on PBMCs, taken after 12 months of ibrutinib treatment. The receptor source for this set is a human donor with chronic lymphocytic leukemia.

The chain is built from TRBV12-2 and TRBJ2-1; the listed D gene, TRBD1, was not tested against the DNA. TRBV12-2 is shown as a pseudogene. This CDR3 contains 12 residues. The CDR3 DNA follows: TGTGCAAGTCGGGGACAGTACAATGAGCAGTTCTTC. This codes for CASRGQYNEQFF.

The CDR3 DNA reads as TGTGCCAGCACACGACCGGGACAGGGGGCGGTAGATACGCAGTATTTT. It codes for CASTRPGQGAVDTQYF. J is TRBJ2-3 and V is TRBV28; TRBD1 matches at 12 bases. The germline V gene encodes CDR1 MDHEN and CDR2 SYDVKM. CDR3 length: 16 amino acids. Losses at the gene ends were 7 bases for V and 5 bases for J; bases not matched to a gene: 10.

This clone occurred once. The J gene is TRBJ2-5, the V gene TRBV6-4; 9 bases map to TRBD1. Germline V gives CDR1 MRHNA, CDR2 SNTAGT. V was pared by 6 bases and J by 3 bases, with 8 bases of the junction left unmatched. There are 15 residues in the CDR3. CDR3 loop: CASRYYRGRKETQYF. CDR3 DNA sequence: TGTGCCAGCAGGTACTACAGGGGGCGAAAAGAGACCCAGTACTTC.

This clone was detected only a few times. The chain employs TRBV5-1 and TRBJ2-1, with 10 bases matching TRBD2. This CDR3 region has 15 residues. Per the germline V gene, CDR1 is SGHRS and CDR2 is YFSETQ. V dropped 0 bases and J dropped 8; count of bases not matched to a gene: 5. The CDR3 nucleotides are TGCGCCAGCAGCTTGGGTAGCGGGGGGCCGGATGAGCAGTTCTTC. It specifies CASSLGSGGPDEQFF.

This sequence joins TRBV10-2 and TRBJ2-5; a possible D gene is TRBD2 (5 bases). V was cut by 4 bases and J by 1 base, with 13 bases left in between. The CDR3 is 15 amino acids. Germline V gene sequence: CDR1 WSHSY, CDR2 SAAADI. Here the CDR3 reads CASSGRGGAQETQYF. In DNA form, the CDR3 reads TGCGCCAGCAGTGGCCGGGGTGGCGCCCAAGAGACCCAGTACTTC.

V gene TRBV28 combines with J gene TRBJ1-5; 7 bases align to TRBD1. Germline values: CDR1 MDHEN, CDR2 SYDVKM. V lost 4 bases, J lost 0 bases, and 3 bases stayed unmatched. This CDR3 region has 15 residues. CDR3 protein: CASSWTGRSNQPQHF. CDR3 bases: TGTGCCAGCAGTTGGACAGGCCGTAGCAATCAGCCCCAGCATTTT.

V is TRBV5-1 and J is TRBJ2-3; 12 bases agree with TRBD2. Germline CDR1 SGHRS, CDR2 YFSETQ. With V trimmed by 4 bases and J by 4 bases, 4 bases remained unmatched. The CDR3 runs 15 residues. CDR3 coding DNA: TGCGCCAGCAGCAGCGGACTAGCGGGGTCAGATACGCAGTATTTT. Its protein product is CASSSGLAGSDTQYF.

The chain joins TRBV9 to TRBJ2-5, with TRBD2 identical over 9 bases. The CDR3 runs to 15 residues. Germline V gives CDR1 SGDLS, CDR2 YYNGEE. Germline trimming cut 4 bases from V and 4 bases from J; bases unmatched to any gene: 8. The CDR3 coding sequence is TGTGCCAGCAGCCGACCCCCTAGCGGGGTAGAGACCCAGTACTTC. Amino acid sequence: CASSRPPSGVETQYF.

The J gene is TRBJ1-2, the V gene TRBV9; tentative D call: TRBD1 (6 bases). The CDR3 totals 12 residues. From germline, CDR1 is SGDLS and CDR2 YYNGEE. V was trimmed by 6 bases and J by 3 bases, leaving 9 bases between them. The CDR3 DNA is TGTGCCAGCACAACAGGGTACTATGGCTACACCTTC. This translates into CASTTGYYGYTF.

This clone is a singleton in its sample. V and J are TRBV6-5 and TRBJ1-6, with no clear D. The V gene lost 5 bases and the J gene lost 3 bases, with 11 bases spanning the gap. The V gene's germline CDR1 is MNHEY and CDR2 SVGAGI. The CDR3 spans 15 residues. The CDR3 sequence: CASSPRADYNSPLHF. The CDR3, as DNA: TGTGCCAGCAGTCCCCGGGCCGACTATAATTCACCCCTCCACTTT.

The genes are TRBV27 and TRBJ2-2; perhaps TRBD1 as D (6 bases). The germline V gene has CDR1 MNHEY and CDR2 SMNVEV (reference sequence). Trimming stripped 0 bases from V and 3 bases from J, with 17 bases between. This CDR3 is 18 amino acids long. The CDR3 DNA is TGTGCCAGCAGTTTATCCGGACAGATGGTCGTGTACACCGGGGAGCTGTTTTTT. Translation gives CASSLSGQMVVYTGELFF.

The sample holds one count of this clone. The V gene is TRBV9, the J gene TRBJ2-5, with D perhaps TRBD1 (7 bases). The CDR3 spans 15 residues. The V end lost 0 bases, the J end lost 5 bases, and 14 bases lay between the germline ends. Germline values: CDR1 SGDLS, CDR2 YYNGEE. The CDR3 sequence is CASSVEEGAGETQYF. The CDR3 DNA reads TGTGCCAGCAGCGTAGAGGAGGGGGCAGGGGAGACCCAGTACTTC.

The rearrangement joins TRBV7-2 to TRBJ2-1; TRBD1 might be the D (5 bases). V was shortened by 5 bases and J by 2 bases, with 16 bases between the two germline ends. The CDR3 covers 16 residues. From germline, CDR1 is SGHTA and CDR2 FQGNSA. This chain's CDR3 is CASSRWVGQAYNEQFF. The CDR3 DNA follows: TGTGCCAGCAGCCGTTGGGTGGGGCAGGCCTACAATGAGCAGTTCTTC.

By sample share, this clone is medium-sized. The genes are TRBV2 and TRBJ1-2; 7 bases match TRBD1. The CDR3 is made up of 14 amino acids. The V segment lost 3 bases and the J segment 0 bases; nucleotides outside the gene matches: 1. Germline CDR1 and CDR2: SNHLY and FYNNEI. The CDR3 DNA reads as TGTGCCAGCAGTGACAGGGGGTCTAACTATGGCTACACCTTC. It yields the protein CASSDRGSNYGYTF.

V usage is TRBV19 and J usage is TRBJ1-1; 7 bases agree with TRBD1. There are 15 residues in the CDR3. From germline, CDR1 is LNHDA and CDR2 SQIVND (reference sequence). The V segment lost 11 bases and the J segment 0 bases; nucleotides outside the gene matches: 12. The CDR3 protein is CAVQGRINMNTEAFF. Here the CDR3 DNA reads TGTGCCGTACAGGGGCGGATAAACATGAACACTGAAGCTTTCTTT.

V is TRBV10-3 and J is TRBJ1-5, with 7 bases that match TRBD1. The germline V gene encodes CDR1 ENHRY and CDR2 SYGVKD. This CDR3 region has 15 residues. Germline trimming cut 2 bases from V and 6 bases from J; bases unmatched to any gene: 7. CDR3 residues: CAISETGVRGQPQHF. The CDR3 coding sequence is TGTGCCATCAGTGAGACAGGGGTAAGGGGTCAGCCCCAGCATTTT.

This clone turned up a few times. This sample also contains other DNA sequences that code for the same CDR3. The V gene is TRBV11-1, the J gene TRBJ2-2; D uncertain. Germline lookup yields CDR1 SGHAT and CDR2 FQDESV (reference sequence). The length of the CDR3 is 11 residues. Trimming shortened V by 6 bases and J by 4 bases, and 3 bases separated the two germline ends. The CDR3 spells CASSLTGELFF. The CDR3 bases are TGTGCCAGCAGTCTCACCGGGGAGCTGTTTTTT.

This chain joins TRBV5-5 and TRBJ1-5; D call uncertain. In germline, CDR1 is SGHKS, CDR2 YYEKEE (reference sequence). V was trimmed by 5 bases and J by 0 bases, leaving 9 bases between them. The CDR3 consists of 14 residues. This CDR3 reads CASSHTSSNQPQHF. CDR3 nucleotide sequence: TGTGCCAGCAGTCACACGAGTAGCAATCAGCCCCAGCATTTT.

The V and J genes are TRBV27 and TRBJ2-2; maybe TRBD2 (5 bases). V dropped 1 base and J dropped 0 bases, with 6 bases sitting between them. Germline lookup yields CDR1 MNHEY and CDR2 SMNVEV (reference sequence). This CDR3 has 15 amino acids. The CDR3: CASSLFSANTGELFF. The CDR3 nucleotides are TGTGCCAGCAGTTTATTTAGCGCGAACACCGGGGAGCTGTTTTTT.

The chain links TRBV7-3 to TRBJ1-1, with 9 bases matching TRBD1. The CDR3 spans 14 residues. V was clipped by 5 bases and J by 4 bases; unmatched bases: 5. Germline CDR1 is SGHTA and CDR2 is FQGTGA. The DNA of the CDR3 is TGTGCCAGCAGCGCGACAGGGGGGGCCACTGAAGCTTTCTTT. Translated, it gives CASSATGGATEAFF.